This T cell receptor beta chain was identified in a study of Ad26.COV2.S vaccination and SARS-CoV-2 variants. About the research overall: Recipients of Ad26.COV2.S got it intramuscularly, once or twice 56 days apart.

Broader study findings: Vaccine recipients had higher spike-specific TCR breadth than placebo recipients. Substantial breadth in spike-specific CD8+ and CD4+ T cell responses was reportedly seen after vaccination. Measurements of TCR breadth and depth may have given underestimates of the total T cell responses.

Worth noting for this clone: Its target is unknown.

Germline V gene lookup returns CDR1 SEHNR and CDR2 FQNEAQ (reference sequence). CDR3 length: 15 amino acids. Between the trimmed V and J ends, which lost 5 bases and 4 bases, there was a span of 12 bases. The data were produced by immunoSEQ multiplex PCR, yet TCRdb's version contains in-frame clones alone and is incomplete. The sample carries 200,000 to 300,000 clones, approximately 90% recorded once. Treatment meaning: 15 to 20 received Ad26.COV2.S at low or high dose, single or two shots; 5 received placebo; per-sample allocation not given. Vaccine and placebo recipients were sampled on day 63 after the first injection.

The rearrangement joins TRBV7-9 to TRBJ1-6; no firm D call. The sequencing here drew on peripheral blood, taken in a trial of Ad26.COV2.S vaccine versus placebo. The sequence was collected from a person between 18 and 65 years old who received the Ad26.COV2.S COVID-19 vaccine or a placebo. The CDR3 coding sequence is TGTGCCAGCAGCCCACCGGCTGATTATAATTCACCCCTCCACTTT. Amino acid sequence: CASSPPADYNSPLHF. The full variable domain, completed using reference TRBV7-9 and TRBJ1-6, is DTGVSQNPRHKITKRGQNVTFRCDPISEHNRLYWYRQTLGQGPEFLTYFQNEAQLEKSRLLSDRFSAERPKGSFSTLEIQRTEQGDSAMYLCASSPPADYNSPLHFGNGTRLTVT.